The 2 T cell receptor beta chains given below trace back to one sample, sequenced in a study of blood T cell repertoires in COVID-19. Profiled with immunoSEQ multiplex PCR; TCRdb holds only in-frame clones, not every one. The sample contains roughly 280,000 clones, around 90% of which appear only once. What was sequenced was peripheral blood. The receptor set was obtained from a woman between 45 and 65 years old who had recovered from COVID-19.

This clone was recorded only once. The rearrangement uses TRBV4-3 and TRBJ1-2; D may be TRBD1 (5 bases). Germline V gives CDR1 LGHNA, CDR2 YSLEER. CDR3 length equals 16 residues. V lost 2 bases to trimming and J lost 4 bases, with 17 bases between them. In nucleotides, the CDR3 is TGCGCCAGCAGCCAAAGCTCACTGACAGTGCCCTATGGCTACACCTTC. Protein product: CASSQSSLTVPYGYTF.

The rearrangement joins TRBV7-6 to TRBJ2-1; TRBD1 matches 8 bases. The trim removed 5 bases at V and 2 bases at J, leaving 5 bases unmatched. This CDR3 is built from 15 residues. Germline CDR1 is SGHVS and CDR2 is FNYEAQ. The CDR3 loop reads CASSPGTGPYNEQFF. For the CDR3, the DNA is TGTGCCAGCAGCCCCGGGACAGGTCCCTACAATGAGCAGTTCTTC.